Detailed here is one T cell receptor (beta chain). The data are from a study of blood T cell repertoires in COVID-19. Study information: Material from acute and convalescent COVID-19 was sourced from the United States, Italy and Spain.

Some clones are missing from TCRdb's copy, which holds only in-frame ones; the method was immunoSEQ multiplex PCR. This sample has 150,000 to 200,000 clones; 84% occur once, and the top ten carry more than 12%. The CDR3 covers 15 residues. Trimming took 6 bases from V and 3 from J, leaving 15 bases between them. Germline V lookup: CDR1 LNHDA, CDR2 SQIVND (reference sequence). V is TRBV19 and J is TRBJ1-5; TRBD1 is a possible D gene (6 bases). The receptor's source is an older woman with COVID-19, enrolled during active disease. Sequenced: peripheral blood. The CDR3 here is CASSLLDSLNQPQHF. CDR3 in DNA: TGTGCCAGTAGCCTCCTGGACAGCCTCAATCAGCCCCAGCATTTT.